The present T cell receptor (beta chain) was sequenced within a study of identical twins. This CDR3 has 17 residues. The germline CDR1 and CDR2 sequences are DFQATT and SNEGSKA (reference sequence). V lost 5 bases and J lost 1; bases outside the gene matches: 10. Study conclusions and caveats: Among monozygotic twins, out-of-frame TCR alpha sharing exceeded what models predicted.

TCRdb fed the 5' RACE reads into MiXCR, producing one record per CDR3 protein. This table has under 300,000 distinct CDR3 sequences, 11% to 15% appearing once. In regard to this clonotype: The antigen is undetermined.

The sample was memory (CD45RO+) T cells sorted from blood. The origin of this receptor is a woman between 18 and 30 years old in good health. This chain connects TRBV20-1 to TRBJ2-1; 11 bases map to TRBD2. The CDR3 region is CSAYPGLAVSSYNEQFF. In DNA, the CDR3 is TGCAGTGCTTACCCGGGACTAGCGGTTTCTTCCTACAATGAGCAGTTCTTC.